The 31 T cell receptor beta chains presented below share a single source sample, sequenced in a study of cytomegalovirus exposure and HLA in healthy donors (TCRdb year 2017). Library construction relied on the immunoSEQ multiplex PCR assay. For the multiplex PCR, a mixture combining 60 forward primers for TCR Vbeta segments and 13 reverse primers for TCR Jbeta segments was used. This is the immuneACCESS table as TCRdb keeps it, with only in-frame sequences that have V and J called. A part of the clones is gone; compared with another copy, unresolved V genes explain less than half, and the rest is unexplained. The sample table lists roughly 130,000 clones, 70% to 85% of them with a count of one. The top ten hold around 2.5% of the sample. Material: PBMCs. Receptors originate from a boy younger than 10 in good health and CMV-seronegative.

V and J are TRBV4-3 and TRBJ2-1; D is ambiguous. The CDR3 spans 14 residues. The V gene's germline CDR1 is LGHNA and CDR2 YSLEER. V shed 1 base and J shed 4 bases, with 8 bases lying between them. CDR3 in DNA: TGCGCCAGCAGCCAAGGCGTATCGTACAATGAGCAGTTCTTC. It specifies CASSQGVSYNEQFF.

The chain employs TRBV2 and TRBJ2-1; 10 bases are shared with TRBD2. CDR1 and CDR2 from the germline V gene are SNHLY and FYNNEI. The trim removed 4 bases at V and 4 bases at J, leaving 13 bases unmatched. The CDR3 runs to 18 residues. This CDR3 is CASSAFAASGRVYNEQFF. The CDR3 DNA sequence: TGTGCCAGCAGTGCCTTCGCGGCCAGCGGGAGGGTTTACAATGAGCAGTTCTTC.

Comment on this clone: The sample carries other DNA sequences with the same CDR3. The rearrangement joins TRBV12-5 to TRBJ2-1; no clear D gene. Per the germline V gene, CDR1 is LGHNT and CDR2 is FRNRAP. This CDR3 contains 11 residues. Trimming left V 5 bases short and J 5 bases short, with 4 bases between. CDR3 coding DNA: TGTGCTAGTGGTATAAACAATGAGCAGTTCTTC. Its translation is CASGINNEQFF.

The V call is TRBV7-2, the J call TRBJ2-2; possibly TRBD1 for D (8 bases). From germline, CDR1 is SGHTA and CDR2 FQGNSA. The CDR3 sequence is 17 residues long. The V and J ends lost 4 bases and 3 bases respectively, with 18 bases between them. The CDR3 sequence is CASSSPQGAGDTGELFF. DNA for the CDR3: TGTGCCAGCAGCTCACCCCAGGGGGCGGGGGACACCGGGGAGCTGTTTTTT.

This chain links TRBV6-4 with TRBJ2-1; the match to TRBD2 covers 9 bases. Germline assignment: CDR1 MRHNA and CDR2 SNTAGT. The J segment lost 3 bases and the V segment lost 6 bases, leaving 6 bases of the junction unmatched. This CDR3 has 15 amino acids. CDR3 sequence: CASSPDSGSYNEQFF. CDR3 in DNA: TGTGCCAGCAGCCCCGATAGCGGGAGCTACAATGAGCAGTTCTTC.

This clone was observed once. The chain carries TRBV15 and TRBJ2-4; TRBD1 matches 8 bases. The V gene's germline CDR1 is LNHNV and CDR2 YYDKDF (reference sequence). Losses at the gene ends were 0 bases for V and 0 bases for J; bases not matched to a gene: 4. The CDR3 consists of 17 residues. The CDR3 DNA reads TGTGCCACCAGCAGAGATGGACAGGGTATAGCCAAAAACATTCAGTACTTC. Protein sequence: CATSRDGQGIAKNIQYF.

Regarding this clone: At the DNA level, this CDR3 is encoded by other sequences in the same sample as well. The chain carries TRBV6-1 and TRBJ2-1; TRBD2 matches at 10 bases. This CDR3 has 14 amino acids. Germline assignment: CDR1 MNHNS and CDR2 SASEGT. The V segment lost 8 bases and the J segment 4 bases; nucleotides outside the gene matches: 5. The CDR3 protein is CASGVAGGYNEQFF. In nucleotides, the CDR3 is TGTGCCAGCGGAGTAGCGGGGGGTTACAATGAGCAGTTCTTC.

The chain uses TRBV7-3 and TRBJ1-2; 8 bases match TRBD1. The length of the CDR3 is 13 residues. Unmatched junction bases numbered 3, after V lost 5 bases and J lost 4 bases. In germline, CDR1 is SGHTA, CDR2 FQGTGA. CDR3 DNA: TGTGCCAGCAGCGCCGACAGGGGCTATGGCTACACCTTC. Its protein product is CASSADRGYGYTF.

This clone has a handful of counts. The chain carries TRBV6-6 and TRBJ2-5; 8 nucleotides agree with TRBD1. With 8 bases clipped from V and 5 bases from J, the junction kept 7 bases outside the gene matches. The CDR3 runs 13 residues. Germline assignment: CDR1 MNHNY and CDR2 SVGAGI (reference sequence). The CDR3 spells CASQQDRVETQYF. CDR3 nucleotides: TGTGCCAGCCAGCAGGACAGGGTTGAGACCCAGTACTTC.

The V and J genes are TRBV30 and TRBJ1-4; 10 nucleotides align to TRBD1. CDR3 length equals 16 residues. In germline, CDR1 is GTSNPN, CDR2 SVGIG (reference sequence). Germline trimming cut 6 bases from V and 7 bases from J; bases unmatched to any gene: 14. The CDR3 coding sequence is TGTGCCTGCCAAGACAGGGGGCGGAAGCTGAGTGAAAAACTGTTTTTT. Translating it yields CACQDRGRKLSEKLFF.

J is TRBJ2-7 and V is TRBV2; D might be TRBD2 (6 bases). From germline, CDR1 is SNHLY and CDR2 FYNNEI. V was shortened by 8 bases and J by 2 bases, with 16 bases between the two germline ends. The CDR3 runs 14 residues. CDR3 sequence reads: CASLNSGPPYEQYV. For the CDR3, the DNA is TGTGCCAGCCTCAATAGCGGACCCCCCTACGAGCAGTACGTC.

The gene calls are TRBV1 and TRBJ2-4; TRBD1, the D gene given by the table, was not confirmed from the DNA. TRBV1 is annotated as a pseudogene. The CDR3 runs 15 residues. CDR3 protein: CTSSQVRGAKNIQYF. The CDR3 DNA reads TGCACCAGCAGCCAAGTAAGGGGGGCCAAAAACATTCAGTACTTC.

The chain couples TRBV7-9 to TRBJ1-6, with 9 bases matching TRBD1. J was trimmed by 9 bases and V by 6 bases; bases with no gene match: 9. Germline V gives CDR1 SEHNR, CDR2 FQNEAQ (reference sequence). The CDR3 runs to 15 residues. Here the CDR3 reads CASSPRTGEVSPLHF. CDR3 coding DNA: TGTGCCAGCAGTCCAAGGACAGGGGAGGTTTCACCCCTCCACTTT.

The chain links TRBV4-3 to TRBJ1-3; 8 positions match TRBD1. This CDR3 contains 15 residues. The V and J ends lost 3 bases and 4 bases, in that order; junction bases with no gene match: 5. Germline CDR1 is LGHNA and CDR2 is YSLEER. The CDR3 reads CASSQETGEGNTIYF. For the CDR3, the DNA is TGCGCCAGCAGCCAGGAGACAGGGGAGGGAAACACCATATATTTT.

The chain combines TRBV10-2 with TRBJ2-3; TRBD1 agrees at 10 bases. The CDR3 has 18 residues. The V gene's germline CDR1 is WSHSY and CDR2 SAAADI. With 0 bases clipped from V and 1 base from J, the junction kept 7 bases outside the gene matches. The CDR3 DNA reads as TGCGCCAGCAGTGAGTCGGGACCCGGGACAGGGGGCACAGATACGCAGTATTTT. Translated, it gives CASSESGPGTGGTDTQYF.

The chain is built from TRBV25-1 and TRBJ2-2; TRBD1 matches 9 bases. CDR1 and CDR2 from the germline V gene are MGHDK and SYGVNS. The length of the CDR3 is 16 residues. After removal of 4 bases from V and 5 bases from J, the junction contained 8 bases not matched to a gene. CDR3 residues: CASSVGTGRRTGELFF. The CDR3 bases are TGTGCCAGCAGTGTGGGGACAGGGCGACGGACCGGGGAGCTGTTTTTT. Supplemented by reference TRBV25-1 and TRBJ2-2, the full variable domain reads EADIYQTPRYLVIGTGKKITLECSQTMGHDKMYWYQQDPGMELHLIHYSYGVNSTEKGDLSSESTVSRIRTEHFPLTLESARPSHTSQYLCASSVGTGRRTGELFFGEGSRLTVL.

This rearrangement joins TRBV5-1 to TRBJ1-4; 8 bases map to TRBD1. Germline V gene data show CDR1 as SGHRS and CDR2 as YFSETQ. V lost 4 bases, J lost 2 bases, and 4 bases stayed unmatched. This CDR3 comprises 15 residues. CDR3 coding DNA: TGCGCCAGCAGCCCAGGGGGCCCGACTAATGAAAAACTGTTTTTT. Its translation is CASSPGGPTNEKLFF.

Regarding this clone: This sample includes further DNA sequences coding for the same CDR3. The gene calls are TRBV15 and TRBJ2-1; D may be TRBD2 (6 bases). Trimming took 5 bases from V and 10 from J, leaving 24 bases between them. The CDR3 has 16 residues. Looked up from germline, CDR1 is LNHNV and CDR2 is YYDKDF (reference sequence). In nucleotides, the CDR3 is TGTGCCACCAGCCCACAGACCGGGACGGGGGATAACGAGCAGTTCTTC. It translates to CATSPQTGTGDNEQFF.

The chain links TRBV10-3 to TRBJ1-5; no definite D call. The CDR3 covers 15 residues. Trimming pared 0 bases from V and 7 bases from J, leaving 13 bases between. Germline V gene lookup returns CDR1 ENHRY and CDR2 SYGVKD. This CDR3 is CAISESRGLRQPQHF. The DNA for the CDR3 is TGTGCCATCAGTGAGTCGCGCGGGCTCAGGCAGCCCCAGCATTTT.

V is TRBV12-5 and J is TRBJ2-5; 8 nucleotides agree with TRBD1. The better agreement between TRBJ2-7 and the DNA end casts doubt on the J call. Germline V gene lookup returns CDR1 LGHNT and CDR2 FRNRAP. CDR3 length equals 16 residues. DNA of the CDR3: TGTGCTAGTGGTTTGGTAGCCAGGGGGCCTACCCACGAGCAGTACTTC. It yields the protein CASGLVARGPTHEQYF.

The chain joins TRBV7-3 to TRBJ1-1, with 10 bases aligning to TRBD1. CDR3 length: 15 amino acids. J gave up 10 bases and V 0 bases, and 8 bases lay outside the gene matches. Germline loops: CDR1 SGHTA, CDR2 FQGTGA. In DNA form, the CDR3 reads TGTGCCAGCAGCTTAACGGGGGACAGGGGTGGTTTAGCTTTCTTT. Protein sequence: CASSLTGDRGGLAFF.

The gene calls are TRBV10-3 and TRBJ2-7, with 10 bases aligning to TRBD1. The V segment lost 7 bases and the J segment 3 bases; nucleotides outside the gene matches: 9. Germline V lookup: CDR1 ENHRY, CDR2 SYGVKD. This CDR3 is built from 15 residues. The CDR3 is CAIMAGRTGGYEQYF. CDR3 DNA sequence: TGTGCCATCATGGCCGGTCGGACAGGGGGCTACGAGCAGTACTTC.

The rearrangement links TRBV10-2 to TRBJ2-3, with a possible D match to TRBD2 (6 bases). V lost 1 base, J lost 6 bases, and 11 bases lay in between. CDR3 length: 14 residues. The germline CDR1 and CDR2 sequences are WSHSY and SAAADI. Written as DNA, the CDR3 is TGCGCCAGCAGTGAGTTTGGGGGGAGGGATACGCAGTATTTT. Amino acid sequence: CASSEFGGRDTQYF.

V and J are TRBV5-4 and TRBJ2-1, with 7 bases fitting TRBD2. The CDR3 loop spans 15 amino acids. V gave up 4 bases and J gave up 0 bases; unmatched junction bases: 4. Germline CDR1 SGHNT, CDR2 YYREEE (reference sequence). CDR3: CASSAGGSSYNEQFF. In DNA, the CDR3 is TGTGCCAGCAGCGCCGGCGGGAGCTCCTACAATGAGCAGTTCTTC.

The genes are TRBV5-1 and TRBJ2-1, with TRBD1 matching over 10 bases. The V gene end was trimmed by 6 bases and the J gene end by 8 bases; junction bases not matched to a gene: 14. Germline lookup yields CDR1 SGHRS and CDR2 YFSETQ. The CDR3 is made up of 16 amino acids. DNA of the CDR3: TGCGCCAGCAACCTCCAGAACCCGGGACAGGGGTATGAGCAGTTCTTC. Amino acids: CASNLQNPGQGYEQFF. Filled out from reference TRBV5-1 and TRBJ2-1, the complete variable domain reads KAGVTQTPRYLIKTRGQQVTLSCSPISGHRSVSWYQQTPGQGLQFLFEYFSETQRNKGNFPGRFSGRQFSNSRSEMNVSTLELGDSALYLCASNLQNPGQGYEQFFGPGTRLTVL.

The CDR3 sequence is CASSPWTSPLEQYF. CDR3 sequence (DNA): TGTGCCAGCTCACCCTGGACTTCGCCTCTTGAGCAGTACTTC. The chain links TRBV18 to TRBJ2-7, with D perhaps matching TRBD2 (5 bases). Germline V gene sequence: CDR1 KGHSH, CDR2 LQKENI. There are 14 residues in the CDR3. The germline V and J ends were trimmed by 3 bases and 7 bases, with 16 bases remaining between them. Full variable domain (missing parts from reference TRBV18 and TRBJ2-7): NAGVMQNPRHLVRRRGQEARLRCSPMKGHSHVYWYRQLPEEGLKFMVYLQKENIIDESGMPKERFSAEFPKEGPSILRIQQVVRGDSAAYFCASSPWTSPLEQYFGPGTRLTVT.

This clone was picked up one time. This chain links TRBV4-2 with TRBJ1-3; 9 bases match TRBD1. The CDR3 length is 17 residues. The trim removed 5 bases at V and 0 bases at J, leaving 8 bases unmatched. Germline values: CDR1 LGHNA, CDR2 YNFKEQ. The CDR3 sequence is CASSEGRDRVSGNTIYF. The DNA of the CDR3 is TGTGCCAGCAGCGAGGGCCGGGACAGGGTCTCTGGAAACACCATATATTTT.

The rearrangement joins TRBV7-2 to TRBJ2-7; 7 positions match TRBD2. Looked up from germline, CDR1 is SGHTA and CDR2 is FQGNSA. The CDR3 length is 15 residues. V gave up 2 bases and J gave up 3 bases; unmatched junction bases: 7. The CDR3 DNA follows: TGTGCCAGCAGCTTATATTGGGGGGGAGACTACGAGCAGTACTTC. Its translation is CASSLYWGGDYEQYF.

V gene TRBV7-8 combines with J gene TRBJ1-2; weak D call: TRBD1 (5 bases). The ends were cut back, 4 bases at V and 8 bases at J, with 14 bases in the middle. CDR3 size: 13 residues. Germline V gene lookup returns CDR1 SGHVS and CDR2 FQNEAQ. The DNA for the CDR3 is TGTGCCAGCAGCTCCAGGGTGGTGCGCGGCTACACCTTC. This gives the protein CASSSRVVRGYTF.

This clone was detected only once. This chain uses TRBV7-8 with TRBJ2-2; possibly TRBD2 for D (6 bases). Germline assignment: CDR1 SGHVS and CDR2 FQNEAQ. Deletions cut 5 bases from V and 6 bases from J, with 22 bases between. The CDR3 is 17 residues long. In DNA, the CDR3 is TGTGCCAGCAGCAAAAAAGGGGACTGGGGAAGGGCCGGGGAGCTGTTTTTT. It yields the protein CASSKKGDWGRAGELFF.

The chain is built from TRBV4-2 and TRBJ1-5, with D uncertain. Trimming removed 0 bases from V and 6 bases from J, with 15 bases in between. The germline V gene encodes CDR1 LGHNA and CDR2 YNFKEQ. The length of the CDR3 is 16 residues. As DNA, the CDR3 is TGTGCCAGCAGCCAAGATGTTTCGAGGGCGTTTCAGCCCCAGCATTTT. Its protein product is CASSQDVSRAFQPQHF.